The entry that follows covers one T cell receptor beta chain sequence. This clonotype appeared many times. Its target antigen remains unknown. Per-nucleotide qualities are absent, and no much larger clonotype sits a single base away. The sample is drawn from a study of CD8+CD57+ T cells in acquired aplastic anemia (dated by TCRdb to 2016 to 2019). With respect to the entire study: A mean of about 3.2 ug of DNA, ranging from roughly 0.18 to 30 ug, was extracted from sorted CD4+ and CD8+ cells. An average of roughly 10 million reads for CD4+ cells and approximately 11 million reads for CD8+ cells was obtained from healthy donor samples. Points the paper makes about the study in general: No significant difference in CD8+ Simpson's diversity was found between patients and healthy controls (P=0.060). About 30 CD8+ CDR3 sequences were found to be shared between patients and controls, but these sequences appeared to be highly expressed in patients and within the immunodominant clones of the patients.

Genomic DNA served as template for TCR beta VDJ combination and CDR3 sequence profiling. TCR repertoire sequencing was run on an Illumina HiSeq 2000. The study's own analysis went as follows. TRBV/TRBJ rearrangement plots, CDR3 size and DJ length profiles, and Simpson's diversity index were used to assess repertoires. The immunodominant clone was defined as the most abundant DNA sequence in deep sequencing data. CDR3 amino acid sequences were checked for sharing across subjects and were also compared against the VDJdb database and published repertoires. Using fastp at Q25 and MiXCR, TCRdb reprocessed the public reads and kept productive beta chains. Rows are unified per CDR3 protein, each entry keeping the most common DNA and genes. The V and J calls and clone size come from TCRdb's table, not from the authors' own analysis. The sample table contains 180,000 or so distinct CDR3 sequences; only one count was recorded for 40% to 55% of them. The ten biggest clones cover about 2.9% of the sample.

The CDR3, cysteine through phenylalanine, is 13 amino acids long. CDR3 DNA is the only sequence kept; it has 39 bases, read in frame from the first base. V drops 2 bases and J drops 6 bases, leaving 8 bases in between. The study deep-sequenced TCR repertoires of sorted CD4+ and CD8+ blood T cells from severe aplastic anemia patients and healthy subjects. Ficoll-Paque density gradient centrifugation was used to isolate peripheral blood mononuclear cells. Before DNA extraction, CD4+ and CD8+ T cells were sorted by FACS or by magnetic beads. The chain uses TRBV12-3 or TRBV12-4 and TRBJ2-1; 5 matching bases give a weak D call of TRBD2. Material: sorted CD4+, CD8+, or CD8+CD57+ T cells (not recorded which) from PBMCs. The source is a human donor in good health. In nucleotide form, the sequence is TGTGCCAGCAGTTTAACCGGGGTCAATGAGCAGTTCTTC. This sequence encodes CASSLTGVNEQFF.